This TCR beta chain derives from a study of blood T cell repertoires in COVID-19. Study overall: Acute and convalescent COVID-19 samples came from the United States, Italy and Spain. PBMCs, B-cell-depleted T cells, or T cells provided the cDNA or gDNA that made up the material.

The germline V gene encodes CDR1 LGHDT and CDR2 YNNKEL (reference sequence). This CDR3 has 13 residues. The V segment lost 1 base and the J segment 13 bases; nucleotides outside the gene matches: 5. As originally analysed: Researchers report that nucleated cell counts were estimated from reference gene primer amplification. Some clones are missing from TCRdb's copy, which holds only in-frame ones; the method was immunoSEQ multiplex PCR. That table supplies the V and J calls and clone size; D and trimming were determined from the DNA. The table has about 240,000 clones, 82% seen once. The sample taken for sequencing was peripheral blood. The clonotype was recovered from a woman aged 55-75 years with active or convalescent COVID-19. This chain joins TRBV3-1 (or the pseudogene TRBV3-2) and TRBJ2-1, with 9 bases identical to TRBD2. The CDR3 DNA sequence: TGTGCCAGCAGCCAAGGTGATAGCGGGGGTCAGTTCTTC. It translates to CASSQGDSGGQFF.